This T cell receptor (beta chain) appears in the sequencing data of a study of persistence of HIV-infected CD4 T cells. Study-wide findings and caveats: Antigen-responding cells were enriched for degenerate expanded CDR3beta sequences. Proviral oligoclonality tracked with TCR oligoclonality within the same sorted cells.

As regards this clone: Its matching antigen is unknown.

Cells were stimulated nonspecifically with anti-CD3/anti-CD28 magnetic beads. Sorting of responding CD4+ T cells relied on upregulated CD40 ligand together with CD69. Donors had CD4+ T cell counts above 400 cells/uL and were CMV-seropositive. CDR3 length equals 15 residues. CDR1 is SGHTA, CDR2 FQGTGA, per germline. J gave up 5 bases and V 2 bases, and 6 bases lay outside the gene matches. The libraries were made with immunoSEQ version 4 in survey mode. Genomic DNA was diluted to roughly 10 ng/uL, up to 1 ug per sample. Generated by immunoSEQ multiplex PCR, the TCRdb table keeps only in-frame clones and is missing some. This sample has some 40,000 clones, with approximately 89% found just once.

The chain links TRBV7-3 to TRBJ2-3; 8 bases agree with TRBD2. This TCR was sampled from an adult man with HIV who was CMV-seropositive. Sequenced material: CD4+ T cells sorted from PBMCs after 18-hour stimulation, taken from a patient who received antiretroviral therapy. The CDR3, as DNA: TGTGCCAGCAGCTTAGCGCGGGGGGTTGGAGATACGCAGTATTTT. Translating gives CASSLARGVGDTQYF. Looking up the rest from reference TRBV7-3 and TRBJ2-3 gives the full variable domain: GAGVSQTPSNKVTEKGKYVELRCDPISGHTALYWYRQSLGQGPEFLIYFQGTGAADDSGLPNDRFFAVRPEGSVSTLKIQRTERGDSAVYLCASSLARGVGDTQYFGPGTRLTVL.